These T cell receptor beta chains were read from a single sample in a study of cytomegalovirus exposure and HLA in healthy donors. Some clones are missing from TCRdb's copy, which holds only in-frame ones; the method was immunoSEQ multiplex PCR. Of some 150,000 clones in the sample, roughly 80% were seen once. Sequenced material: PBMCs. The receptor set was obtained from a woman in her forties or fifties in good health and CMV-seronegative. The CDR3 runs from the conserved cysteine through the conserved F or W. The D gene is left open where the match is weak. The listing skips clone size in some rows; elsewhere it reads once, few, many or a size class.

j_call | d_call | cdr3_length | v_call | clone_size | cdr3_nt | cdr3_aa
TRBJ2-1 | . | 15 | TRBV5-1 | . | TGCGCCAGCAGCTTGGGACTAGTTGGGGGAAATGAGCAGTTCTTC | CASSLGLVGGNEQFF
TRBJ2-5 | TRBD1 | 15 | TRBV7-7 | once | TGTGCTAGCAGCACGCGGACAGGGGGTGGGGAGACCCAGTACTTC | CASSTRTGGGETQYF
TRBJ2-3 | TRBD2 | 18 | TRBV28 | . | TGTGCCAGCAGTTTGGGACTAGCGGCCAAGTCTAGCCGAGATACGCAGTATTTT | CASSLGLAAKSSRDTQYF
TRBJ1-1 | . | 12 | TRBV10-3 | . | TGTGCCATCAAGGGGGTAGCCACTGAAGCTTTCTTT | CAIKGVATEAFF
TRBJ2-7 | . | 13 | TRBV6-1 | . | TGTGCCAGCAGTGAACGGGTCACCTACGAGCAGTACTTC | CASSERVTYEQYF
TRBJ1-2 | . | 12 | TRBV21-1 | . | TGTGCCAGAAAGGACAGTCACTATGGCTACACCTTC | CARKDSHYGYTF
TRBJ2-1 | TRBD1 | 18 | TRBV4-1 | . | TGCGCCAGCAGCCAAGATCTACGGGGACAGGAGATTAACAATGAGCAGTTCTTC | CASSQDLRGQEINNEQFF
TRBJ1-2 | . | 12 | TRBV5-6 | . | TGTGCCAGCAGTACAGGGCCTTATGGCTACACCTTC | CASSTGPYGYTF
TRBJ2-7 | . | 15 | TRBV13 | few | TGTGCCAGCAGCTTAGAAGGGGGCGGGACCTACGAGCAGTACTTC | CASSLEGGGTYEQYF
TRBJ2-1 | . | 15 | TRBV9 | once | TGTGCCAGCAGCGTAGTCGGGGAGGAATACAATGAGCAGTTCTTC | CASSVVGEEYNEQFF
TRBJ2-1 | TRBD1 | 15 | TRBV28 | . | TGTGCCAGCAGTTCGGGACAGATGTCCTACAATGAGCAGTTCTTC | CASSSGQMSYNEQFF
TRBJ1-2 | TRBD1 | 14 | TRBV5-4 | . | TGTGCCAGCAGCTACGGACAGGGGTTGTATGGCTACACCTTC | CASSYGQGLYGYTF
TRBJ2-1 | . | 17 | TRBV5-1 | . | TGCGCCAGCAGGCTCGGACATCTCTTCGCCTCCTACAATGAGCAGTTCTTC | CASRLGHLFASYNEQFF
TRBJ2-1 | TRBD2 | 16 | TRBV7-9 | once | TGTGCCAGCAGCCAATGGGGGGGAAGGACCTACAATGAGCAGTTCTTC | CASSQWGGRTYNEQFF
TRBJ1-3 | TRBD1 | 15 | TRBV7-9 | . | TGTGCCAGCAGCATAAGACAGGGCTCCGGAAACACCATATATTTT | CASSIRQGSGNTIYF
TRBJ2-2 | . | 15 | TRBV6-6 | once | TGTGCCAGCAGTTACTGGACTCTGAACACCGGGGAGCTGTTTTTT | CASSYWTLNTGELFF
TRBJ1-4 | TRBD1 | 13 | TRBV2 | . | TGTGCCAGCAGTGATACGGGACAGGGGAGGCTGTTTTTT | CASSDTGQGRLFF
TRBJ2-5 | TRBD2 | 15 | TRBV5-1 | . | TGCGCCAGCAGCTTGACGGGAGGGCCGAGAGAGACCCAGTACTTC | CASSLTGGPRETQYF
TRBJ1-4 | TRBD1 | 17 | TRBV28 | . | TGTGCCAGCAGAAATGGACAGGGGAAGGAAACTAATGAAAAACTGTTTTTT | CASRNGQGKETNEKLFF
TRBJ1-5 | TRBD1 | 13 | TRBV6-6 | . | TGTGCCAGCAGGACAGGGGATGCTCAGCCCCAGCATTTT | CASRTGDAQPQHF